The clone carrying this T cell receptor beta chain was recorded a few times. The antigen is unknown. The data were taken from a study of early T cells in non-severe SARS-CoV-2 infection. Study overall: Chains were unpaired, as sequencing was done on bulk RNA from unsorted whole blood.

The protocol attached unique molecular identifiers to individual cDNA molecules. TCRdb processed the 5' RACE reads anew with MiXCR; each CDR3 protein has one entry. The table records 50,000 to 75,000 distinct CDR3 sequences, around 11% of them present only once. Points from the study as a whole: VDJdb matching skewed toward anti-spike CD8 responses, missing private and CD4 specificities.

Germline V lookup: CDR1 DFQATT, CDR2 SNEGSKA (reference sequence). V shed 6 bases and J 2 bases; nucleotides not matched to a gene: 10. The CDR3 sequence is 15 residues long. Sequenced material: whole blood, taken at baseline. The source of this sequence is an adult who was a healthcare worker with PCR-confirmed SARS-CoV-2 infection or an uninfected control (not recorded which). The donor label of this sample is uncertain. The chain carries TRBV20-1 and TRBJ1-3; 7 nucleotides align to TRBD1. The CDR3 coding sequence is TGCAGTGCAACAACGACAGGGAAAACTGGAAACACCATATATTTT. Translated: CSATTTGKTGNTIYF.